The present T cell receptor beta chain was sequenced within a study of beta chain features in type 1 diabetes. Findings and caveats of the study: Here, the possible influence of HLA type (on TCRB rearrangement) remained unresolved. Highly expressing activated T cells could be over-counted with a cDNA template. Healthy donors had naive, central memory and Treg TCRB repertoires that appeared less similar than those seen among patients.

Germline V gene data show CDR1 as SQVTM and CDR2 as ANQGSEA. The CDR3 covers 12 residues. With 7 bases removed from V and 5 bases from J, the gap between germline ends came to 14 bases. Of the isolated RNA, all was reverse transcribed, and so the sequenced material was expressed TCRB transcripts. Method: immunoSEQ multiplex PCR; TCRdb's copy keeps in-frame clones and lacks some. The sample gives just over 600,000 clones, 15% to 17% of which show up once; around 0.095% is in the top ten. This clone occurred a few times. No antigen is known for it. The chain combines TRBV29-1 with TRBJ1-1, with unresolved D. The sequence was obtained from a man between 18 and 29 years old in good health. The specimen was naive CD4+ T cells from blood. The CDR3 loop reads CSADGRGTEAFF. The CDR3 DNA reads TGCAGCGCAGACGGCCGGGGAACTGAAGCTTTCTTT.